The 25 T cell receptor beta chains listed next were all sequenced from one sample in a study of blood T cell repertoires in COVID-19. TCRdb keeps only in-frame clones here, not all; method: immunoSEQ multiplex PCR. The table records roughly 150,000 clones, more than 75% of them present only once. The sample comprised peripheral blood. The receptors were sampled from a woman between 65 and 79 years old with COVID-19, enrolled during active disease.

The V and J genes are TRBV15 and TRBJ2-3; 7 bases align to TRBD1. The CDR3 totals 15 residues. After removal of 5 bases from V and 4 bases from J, the junction contained 9 bases not matched to a gene. In germline, CDR1 is LNHNV, CDR2 YYDKDF (reference sequence). The CDR3 here is CATSGDRTGSDTQYF. The CDR3 coding sequence is TGTGCCACCAGCGGGGACCGGACAGGCTCAGATACGCAGTATTTT.

As regards this clone: The same CDR3 arises from other DNA sequences in this sample as well. The rearrangement uses TRBV6-6 and TRBJ2-7; possibly TRBD1 for D (6 bases). The germline V gene encodes CDR1 MNHNY and CDR2 SVGAGI (reference sequence). Trimming removed 0 bases from V and 7 bases from J, with 16 bases in between. This CDR3 spans 15 amino acids. For the CDR3, the DNA is TGTGCCAGCAGTTACTCGAAGGCAGGGGAGTATGAGCAGTACTTC. Amino acids: CASSYSKAGEYEQYF.

The chain employs TRBV2 and TRBJ2-1, with 11 bases aligning to TRBD2. The V gene's germline CDR1 is SNHLY and CDR2 FYNNEI. The CDR3 consists of 17 residues. Trimming cost V 3 bases and J 4 bases; bases outside gene matches: 8. This CDR3 reads CASSDPAASGGYNEQFF. CDR3 DNA sequence: TGTGCCAGCAGTGATCCCGCGGCTAGCGGGGGGTACAATGAGCAGTTCTTC.

The CDR3 bases are TGTGCCAGCAGTGAGTACAGGGGGAGTAACTCACCCCTCCACTTT. This codes for CASSEYRGSNSPLHF. This chain uses TRBV2 with TRBJ1-6; 8 bases are a match to TRBD1. V lost 3 bases and J lost 10; bases outside the gene matches: 8. Germline V CDR1 and CDR2: SNHLY, FYNNEI. CDR3 length: 15 residues.

The chain couples TRBV19 to TRBJ2-2; 8 bases match TRBD1. CDR3 size: 14 residues. Per germline, CDR1 LNHDA and CDR2 SQIVND (reference sequence). With V trimmed by 5 bases and J by 7 bases, 6 bases remained unmatched. CDR3 sequence (DNA): TGTGCCAGTAGTCAATCAGGGGGCGGCGGGGAGCTGTTTTTT. Amino acids: CASSQSGGGGELFF.

This chain joins TRBV20-1 and TRBJ1-1; maybe TRBD1 (5 bases). Deletions cut 3 bases from V and 11 bases from J, with 19 bases between. This CDR3 has 13 amino acids. Germline V gene lookup returns CDR1 DFQATT and CDR2 SNEGSKA (reference sequence). CDR3 nucleotides: TGCAGTGCTAGTGGGGAGGAGGGGCTCTGGGCTTTCTTT. It specifies CSASGEEGLWAFF.

As DNA, the CDR3 is TGTGCCAGCAGGTGGTTGGGCCCAGGGACAGATACGCAGTATTTT. Residues: CASRWLGPGTDTQYF. The V call is TRBV3-1 (or the pseudogene TRBV3-2), the J call TRBJ2-3, with D perhaps matching TRBD1 (5 bases). The CDR3 consists of 15 residues. Germline-derived CDR1 and CDR2 are LGHDT and YNNKEL (reference sequence). V lost 6 bases and J 3 bases, leaving 16 bases between the germline ends.

The gene calls are TRBV15 and TRBJ1-3, with a tentative D call TRBD1 (5 bases). V shed 1 base and J shed 0 bases, with 10 bases lying between them. Looked up from germline, CDR1 is LNHNV and CDR2 is YYDKDF (reference sequence). This CDR3 region has 16 residues. In nucleotides, the CDR3 is TGTGCCACCAGCAGAGTAGGGGCCCGCTCTGGAAACACCATATATTTT. It yields the protein CATSRVGARSGNTIYF.

The chain is built from TRBV5-1 and TRBJ2-7, with TRBD2 matching over 9 bases. The CDR3 extends over 16 amino acids. Trimming cost V 3 bases and J 4 bases; bases outside gene matches: 11. Per germline, CDR1 SGHRS and CDR2 YFSETQ. CDR3 bases: TGCGCCAGCAGCTGGACTAGCGCCCCGTCGGAGTACGAGCAGTACTTC. Protein product: CASSWTSAPSEYEQYF.

This chain connects TRBV6-5 to TRBJ2-1, with 14 bases matching TRBD2. V was clipped by 6 bases and J by 5 bases; unmatched bases: 3. The CDR3 length is 15 residues. Germline V gives CDR1 MNHEY, CDR2 SVGAGI. The CDR3 loop is CASRQGLAGDNEQFF. In nucleotides, the CDR3 is TGTGCCAGCAGACAGGGACTAGCGGGGGACAATGAGCAGTTCTTC.

This chain uses TRBV4-2 with TRBJ1-3; TRBD1 matches 8 bases. J lost 3 bases, V lost 5 bases, and 12 bases had no gene match. Germline V gene data show CDR1 as LGHNA and CDR2 as YNFKEQ. The CDR3 runs to 17 residues. The CDR3 protein is CASSSKTQGADGNTIYF. The CDR3 coding sequence is TGTGCCAGCAGCTCTAAAACCCAGGGGGCAGATGGAAACACCATATATTTT.

The rearrangement links TRBV5-1 to TRBJ1-1, with D perhaps matching TRBD1 (5 bases). Per germline, CDR1 SGHRS and CDR2 YFSETQ. Trimming left V 0 bases short and J 3 bases short, with 9 bases between. The CDR3 is made up of 14 amino acids. CDR3 coding DNA: TGCGCCAGCAGCTTGGGACAGAGCTACACTGAAGCTTTCTTT. Translating gives CASSLGQSYTEAFF.

This sequence joins TRBV3-1 (or the pseudogene TRBV3-2) and TRBJ2-2; TRBD1 might be the D (6 bases). The CDR3 consists of 17 residues. V was trimmed by 3 bases and J by 4 bases, leaving 18 bases between them. Germline V gene data show CDR1 as LGHDT and CDR2 as YNNKEL (reference sequence). The CDR3 loop reads CASSQYKGGKGTGELFF. DNA of the CDR3: TGTGCCAGCAGCCAGTATAAAGGGGGTAAAGGCACCGGGGAGCTGTTTTTT.

The rearrangement uses TRBV28 and TRBJ1-2; D uncertain. This CDR3 region has 12 residues. V was clipped by 8 bases and J by 2 bases, with 9 bases between them. Germline V gives CDR1 MDHEN, CDR2 SYDVKM. DNA of the CDR3: TGTGCCAGCCAGAGGCTAAACTATGGCTACACCTTC. Translating gives CASQRLNYGYTF.

The V gene is TRBV2, the J gene TRBJ1-4; D gene uncertain. CDR1 and CDR2 from the germline V gene are SNHLY and FYNNEI. V lost 4 bases, J lost 9 bases, and 18 bases lay in between. The CDR3 spans 15 residues. The CDR3 region is CASSARVSESKKLFF. The CDR3 DNA follows: TGTGCCAGCAGTGCTCGAGTGTCCGAATCCAAAAAACTGTTTTTT.

The V and J genes are TRBV11-2 and TRBJ1-2; a possible D gene is TRBD1 (5 bases). CDR3 size: 12 residues. Germline-derived CDR1 and CDR2 are SGHAT and FQNNGV. Trimming pared 5 bases from V and 4 bases from J, leaving 8 bases between. CDR3 in amino acids: CASSRGTYGYTF. The CDR3 DNA reads as TGTGCCAGCAGCCGCGGGACCTATGGCTACACCTTC.

This chain uses TRBV9 with TRBJ1-4, with D possibly TRBD1 on 5 matching bases. CDR3 length equals 15 residues. Trimming pared 3 bases from V and 5 bases from J, leaving 14 bases between. Looked up from germline, CDR1 is SGDLS and CDR2 is YYNGEE. DNA of the CDR3: TGTGCCAGCAGCGCCCCGGGACTTAAGAATGAAAAACTGTTTTTT. It translates to CASSAPGLKNEKLFF.

This clone has more than one count but fewer than ten. V and J are TRBV11-2 and TRBJ2-3; 8 bases agree with TRBD2. The CDR3 is made up of 16 amino acids. Germline V gives CDR1 SGHAT, CDR2 FQNNGV. Germline trimming cut 1 base from V and 5 bases from J; bases unmatched to any gene: 8. The CDR3 is CASSLVSGGPRDTQYF. In DNA, the CDR3 is TGTGCCAGCAGCTTAGTGTCGGGGGGGCCGAGAGATACGCAGTATTTT.

V and J are TRBV4-2 and TRBJ2-3, with no clear D. From germline, CDR1 is LGHNA and CDR2 YNFKEQ. The CDR3 is 15 residues long. The V end lost 4 bases, the J end lost 6 bases, and 17 bases lay between the germline ends. CDR3 sequence reads: CASSRGLPARDTQYF. The DNA of the CDR3 is TGTGCCAGCAGCCGCGGCTTACCGGCCCGGGATACGCAGTATTTT.

This clone was detected only a few times. The CDR3 DNA is TGTGCCAGTAGAGACCCAGGGTCCGCTAATGAAAAACTGTTTTTT. Amino acid sequence: CASRDPGSANEKLFF. V and J are TRBV19 and TRBJ1-4, with D perhaps matching TRBD1 (5 bases). V lost 6 bases, J lost 3 bases, and 14 bases lay in between. Germline V gene sequence: CDR1 LNHDA, CDR2 SQIVND (reference sequence). The CDR3 runs 15 residues.

The chain links TRBV5-1 to TRBJ2-7; 9 bases fit TRBD2. This CDR3 spans 16 amino acids. Trimming took 4 bases from V and 4 from J; bases not matched to a gene: 12. Germline V lookup: CDR1 SGHRS, CDR2 YFSETQ. This CDR3 is CASSLARLAGQYEQYF. The CDR3 nucleotides read TGCGCCAGCAGCCTCGCCCGGCTAGCGGGGCAGTACGAGCAGTACTTC.

The rearrangement links TRBV13 to TRBJ1-2; 7 nucleotides align to TRBD1. V was clipped by 4 bases and J by 0 bases; unmatched bases: 17. CDR1 and CDR2 from the germline V gene are PRHDT and FYEKMQ (reference sequence). The CDR3 has 19 amino acids. The CDR3 DNA follows: TGTGCCAGCAGCTCCGCAGCACGGGACAGCGGCAACGCTAACTATGGCTACACCTTC. Protein sequence: CASSSAARDSGNANYGYTF.

The gene calls are TRBV5-8 and TRBJ2-3, with a tentative D call TRBD1 (5 bases). Germline assignment: CDR1 SGHTS and CDR2 YDEGEE. The CDR3 covers 16 residues. Trimming pared 0 bases from V and 1 base from J, leaving 12 bases between. In nucleotides, the CDR3 is TGTGCCAGCAGCTTGGGACAGACCTTTCGCACAGATACGCAGTATTTT. Protein product: CASSLGQTFRTDTQYF.

The J gene is TRBJ1-4, the V gene TRBV9; 10 bases are shared with TRBD1. Per the germline V gene, CDR1 is SGDLS and CDR2 is YYNGEE. This CDR3 comprises 15 residues. Losses at the gene ends were 3 bases for V and 7 bases for J; bases not matched to a gene: 6. CDR3 amino acids: CASSAWTGGREKLFF. The CDR3 DNA sequence: TGTGCCAGCAGCGCGTGGACAGGGGGGCGTGAAAAACTGTTTTTT.

The chain combines TRBV30 with TRBJ1-4, with 9 bases aligning to TRBD1. CDR1 is GTSNPN, CDR2 SVGIG, per germline (reference sequence). V trimming: 5 bases; J trimming: 8 bases; junction bases outside the gene matches: 18. The CDR3 length is 17 residues. Here the CDR3 reads CAWLQKGQGVIGEKLFF. CDR3 DNA sequence: TGTGCCTGGCTTCAAAAGGGACAGGGAGTCATCGGCGAAAAACTGTTTTTT.